A selection of T cell receptor beta chains follows, all from one sample in a study of T cell responses to AZD1222 COVID-19 vaccine. Generated by immunoSEQ multiplex PCR, the TCRdb table keeps only in-frame clones and is missing some. The sample includes 100,000 to 150,000 clones, 85% to 90% of them seen just once. The sample was peripheral blood, taken on day 0 of AZD1222 vaccination. These receptors were obtained from an adult in good health. Both conserved end residues are part of each CDR3. The order of the fields is clone size, J gene, D gene, CDR3 length, V gene, CDR3 protein, CDR3 DNA. A D gene is named only where the DNA matches it firmly. A clone size is listed for some rows: how often the clone was seen (once, few, many), or a class if it is expanded.

- TRBJ1-3 - 12 TRBV2 CASRESGNTIYF TGTGCCAGCCGGGAGTCTGGAAACACCATATATTTT
- TRBJ2-1 - 11 TRBV28 CASSGNNEQFF TGTGCCAGCAGCGGAAACAATGAGCAGTTCTTC
few TRBJ2-3 - 13 TRBV9 CASSPGPLDTQYF TGTGCCAGCAGCCCCGGACCGCTAGATACGCAGTATTTT
- TRBJ1-5 - 15 TRBV2 CASSEDPRNNQPQHF TGTGCCAGCAGTGAAGACCCCCGAAACAATCAGCCCCAGCATTTT
- TRBJ2-3 - 15 TRBV7-2 CASSLGALPTDTQYF TGTGCCAGCAGCCTGGGGGCGCTTCCGACAGATACGCAGTATTTT
- TRBJ2-7 - 13 TRBV11-3 CASSFTQSDEQYF TGTGCCAGCAGCTTTACACAGAGCGACGAGCAGTACTTC
- TRBJ2-7 TRBD2 15 TRBV19 CASSTVWRETYEQYF TGTGCCAGTAGTACCGTCTGGCGGGAGACCTACGAGCAGTACTTC
- TRBJ2-7 TRBD2 16 TRBV3-1/TRBV3-2 CASSHDGTSGSYEQYF TGTGCCAGCAGCCATGATGGGACTAGCGGTTCCTACGAGCAGTACTTC
once TRBJ1-3 - 15 TRBV6-5 CASSYSEFSGNTIYF TGTGCCAGCAGTTACTCTGAGTTCTCTGGAAACACCATATATTTT
- TRBJ2-7 - 13 TRBV10-3 CAISLTDAYEQYF TGTGCCATCAGTCTGACAGACGCCTACGAGCAGTACTTC
- TRBJ2-2 TRBD2 16 TRBV18 CASSPELAGNTGELFF TGTGCCAGCTCACCGGAGCTAGCGGGAAACACCGGGGAGCTGTTTTTT
- TRBJ2-3 - 15 TRBV6-2/TRBV6-3 CASSYHASGTDTQYF TGTGCCAGCAGTTACCACGCTAGCGGCACAGATACGCAGTATTTT
- TRBJ2-7 TRBD2 16 TRBV19 CASSIEFGTSVFGQYF TGTGCCAGTAGTATAGAGTTCGGGACTAGTGTTTTCGGGCAGTACTTC
few TRBJ2-7 - 15 TRBV4-2 CASSQERSVSYEQYF TGTGCCAGCAGCCAAGAGCGCTCAGTCTCCTACGAGCAGTACTTC
- TRBJ2-2 TRBD2 16 TRBV6-1 CASSEQGLAHTGELFF TGTGCCAGCAGTGAGCAGGGACTAGCGCACACCGGGGAGCTGTTTTTT
many TRBJ1-2 - 15 TRBV19 CASQRARGAYDGYTF TGTGCCAGTCAAAGGGCCCGAGGGGCCTACGATGGCTACACCTTC
- TRBJ2-6 - 14 TRBV3-1/TRBV3-2 CASSQFSGANVLTF TGTGCCAGCAGCCAATTCTCTGGGGCCAACGTCCTGACTTTC
- TRBJ2-5 TRBD2 14 TRBV28 CASGLAGDLETQYF TGTGCCAGCGGTCTGGCGGGAGATTTGGAGACCCAGTACTTC
- TRBJ2-3 - 14 TRBV12-5 CASARDIPTDTQYF TGTGCTAGTGCCCGAGACATTCCCACAGATACGCAGTATTTT
few TRBJ1-6 - 14 TRBV19 CASTGFLNNSPLHF TGTGCCAGTACCGGATTCCTGAATAATTCACCCCTCCACTTT
- TRBJ2-7 TRBD2 14 TRBV10-2 CASTNSRGGYEQYF TGCGCCAGCACCAACTCGCGGGGGGGATACGAGCAGTACTTC
- TRBJ2-1 TRBD2 17 TRBV30 CAWSSGLAGQRGNEQFF TGTGCCTGGAGTTCGGGACTAGCGGGACAAAGAGGCAATGAGCAGTTCTTC